Here is one T cell receptor (beta chain) with its context. What it recognizes is unknown. The data originate from a study of T cell responses to AZD1222 COVID-19 vaccine. This CDR3 spans 14 amino acids. V was shortened by 6 bases and J by 2 bases, with 11 bases between the two germline ends. CDR1 is MNHEY, CDR2 SVGEGT, per germline. Study results and limitations: There were vaccine-associated CD4 TCRs across spike, dominant at 160-218 and 743-854. Among spike-specific TCRs, nearly half reportedly target unmutated variant regions. Only a handful of individuals given AZD1222 were seropositive at baseline. After the peak T cell response, and only then, were repertoires sampled.

The table came from immunoSEQ multiplex PCR; TCRdb's copy has only in-frame clones and leaves some out. Here the sample spans some 120,000 clones, more than 85% being singletons. This specimen was peripheral blood, taken on day 0 of AZD1222 vaccination. The chain uses TRBV6-2 or TRBV6-3 and TRBJ2-1; possible D gene TRBD2, 6 bases. The receptor comes from an adult in good health. The CDR3 DNA reads as TGTGCCAGCAGCATCGGACTAACCTACAATGAGCAGTTCTTC. It encodes CASSIGLTYNEQFF.